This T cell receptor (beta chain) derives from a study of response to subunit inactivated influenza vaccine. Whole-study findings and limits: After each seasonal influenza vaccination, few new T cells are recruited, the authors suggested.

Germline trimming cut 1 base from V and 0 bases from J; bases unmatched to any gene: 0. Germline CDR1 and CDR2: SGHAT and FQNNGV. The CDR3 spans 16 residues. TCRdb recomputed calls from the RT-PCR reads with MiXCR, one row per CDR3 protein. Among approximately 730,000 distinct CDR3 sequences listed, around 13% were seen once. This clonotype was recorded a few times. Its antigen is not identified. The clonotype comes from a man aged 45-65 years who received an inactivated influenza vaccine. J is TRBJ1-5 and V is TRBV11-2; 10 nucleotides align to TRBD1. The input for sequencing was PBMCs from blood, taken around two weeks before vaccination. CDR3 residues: CASSLGTGGSNQPQHF. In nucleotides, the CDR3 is TGTGCCAGCAGCTTAGGGACAGGGGGTAGCAATCAGCCCCAGCATTTT.